This TCR beta chain was retrieved from a study of blood T cell repertoires in COVID-19 (dated by TCRdb to the early 2020s). Study-level background: Samples covering the acute and convalescent phases of COVID-19 were provided by collaborators in the United States, Italy and Spain. Samples came from the ongoing ImmuneRACE study (first 160 participants) plus 1,254 subjects from 6 global collaborators. The repertoires were made available in a free public database intended to serve as a resource for research on the immune response to SARS-CoV-2. Where available, HLA class I and class II types were obtained from metadata supplied by the sample provider rather than from assay-based typing. A de-identified subject ID, COVID-19 status, age in years and sex were almost always included in the sample metadata. The prospective study material was composed of cDNA or gDNA derived from T cells, B-cell-depleted T cells, or PBMCs. The dataset comprised deeply sampled blood TCRbeta repertoires from subjects exposed to, actively infected with, or recovered from COVID-19.

TCRbeta CDR3 regions were amplified from genomic DNA using the immunoSEQ Assay, a bias-controlled multiplex PCR. The authors processed their data as follows. The number of nucleated cells in each sample was estimated by amplification of reference gene primers within the assay. To quantify the absolute abundance of each unique TCRbeta CDR3 rearrangement, sequence reads were collapsed and filtered. For each sample, productive Simpson clonality was calculated as the square root of Simpson's diversity index over productive rearrangements. Sourced from immuneACCESS, this table was stored by TCRdb with only in-frame sequences that have V and J called. A share of the clones is absent; for the studies checked, an unresolved V gene accounts for under half, and the remainder has no known explanation. That table is the source of V, J and clone size, and D and trimming were worked out from the DNA. The sample profile shows 70,000 to 95,000 clones; 75% to 90% of them were found once. In total, the top ten clones hold 12% of the sample.

Of note for this clone: Its antigen is not yet known. Base qualities are not recorded, but no much larger clone differs from it by a single base.

The CDR3 holds 16 amino acids from the cysteine to the phenylalanine. The entry retains the CDR3 DNA only, 48 bases that are in frame from base 1. Cut back by 8 bases and 5 bases, the V and J ends lie 24 bases apart. CDR1 is given as ENHRY and CDR2 as SYGVKD, both from the germline V gene. What the study reported, not specific to this receptor: The amount of clinical and demographic metadata varied by source and participant and was provided uncurated.

The collaborating institutions used their own protocols to collect whole blood in K2EDTA tubes. For TCRbeta analysis, collaborators shipped samples in one of three forms: frozen whole blood, isolated PBMCs, or DNA extracted from either of those sample types. The rearranged segments are TRBV10-3 and TRBJ2-5; the D gene remains uncertain. The TCR was taken from a woman aged 40-49 years with active or convalescent COVID-19. Sequenced material: peripheral blood. The DNA sequence is TGTGCCATCTCCATCTCCGGAGCAGCGAAAAGGGAGACCCAGTACTTC. It codes for CAISISGAAKRETQYF.